What follows are 23 T cell receptor beta chains derived from one specimen sequenced in a study of T cell responses to AZD1222 COVID-19 vaccine. Here immunoSEQ multiplex PCR was the method, and the copy in TCRdb shows in-frame clones only, minus some. The repertoire consists of fewer than 110,000 clones, with 90% occurring once and the leading ten covering about 5%. The material sequenced was peripheral blood, taken on day 0 of AZD1222 vaccination. The source of these receptors is an adult in good health.

The J gene is TRBJ1-2, the V gene TRBV4-1; 12 nucleotides align to TRBD1. Germline V lookup: CDR1 MGHRA, CDR2 YSYEKL. The CDR3 is 15 residues long. The junction had 6 bases not matched to a gene; V was cut back by 6 bases and J by 4 bases. The CDR3 DNA reads TGCGCCAGCAGTCCCGGGACAGGGGGCATCTATGGCTACACCTTC. Protein product: CASSPGTGGIYGYTF.

This sequence joins TRBV25-1 and TRBJ2-1; no clear D. Germline CDR1 is MGHDK and CDR2 is SYGVNS. The germline V and J ends were trimmed by 4 bases and 7 bases, with 23 bases remaining between them. The CDR3 consists of 17 residues. The CDR3 spells CASSGFRDTEGLNEQFF. Here the CDR3 DNA reads TGTGCCAGCAGTGGCTTCCGAGACACCGAAGGCCTTAATGAGCAGTTCTTC.

The chain links TRBV9 to TRBJ2-3; 14 bases agree with TRBD2. The CDR3 covers 18 residues. With V trimmed by 0 bases and J by 3 bases, 6 bases remained unmatched. Germline assignment: CDR1 SGDLS and CDR2 YYNGEE. As DNA, the CDR3 is TGTGCCAGCAGCGTAGACGCCAGGACTAGCGGGGGGACAGATACGCAGTATTTT. Amino acid sequence: CASSVDARTSGGTDTQYF.

This clone was recorded a few times. The chain couples TRBV14 to TRBJ2-2; no clear D gene. The CDR3 sequence is 13 residues long. Germline V gene sequence: CDR1 SGHDN, CDR2 FVKESK. V was shortened by 2 bases and J by 1 base, with 2 bases between the two germline ends. CDR3 protein: CASSQQNTGELFF. The DNA of the CDR3 is TGTGCCAGCAGCCAACAGAACACCGGGGAGCTGTTTTTT.

The chain recombines TRBV2 with TRBJ2-2, with D perhaps given as TRBD1 or TRBD2 (6 bases each). The CDR3 is made up of 15 amino acids. Trimming took off 7 bases at V and 0 bases at J, with 12 bases between the two ends. Germline V gene data show CDR1 as SNHLY and CDR2 as FYNNEI. The CDR3 DNA is TGTGCCAGCAACGAAGGGGGGCCGAACACCGGGGAGCTGTTTTTT. It specifies CASNEGGPNTGELFF.

This chain joins TRBV4-2 and TRBJ2-3; no clear D. Germline V lookup: CDR1 LGHNA, CDR2 YNFKEQ. This CDR3 is 15 amino acids long. Trimming took off 0 bases at V and 2 bases at J, with 9 bases between the two ends. CDR3 sequence reads: CASSQDRRITDTQYF. The CDR3 DNA reads TGTGCCAGCAGCCAAGACAGACGGATCACAGATACGCAGTATTTT.

The V and J genes are TRBV5-1 and TRBJ2-6; maybe TRBD2 (7 bases). The V end was cut by 7 bases, the J end by 6 bases, with 17 bases between. The CDR3 length is 15 residues. From germline, CDR1 is SGHRS and CDR2 YFSETQ. The CDR3 reads CASDVGGGLANVLTF. The CDR3 DNA reads as TGCGCCAGCGATGTCGGCGGGGGCTTGGCCAACGTCCTGACTTTC.

The chain couples TRBV7-2 to TRBJ2-5; D is ambiguous. The CDR3 covers 15 residues. The germline V and J ends were trimmed by 5 bases and 1 base, with 14 bases remaining between them. CDR1 is SGHTA and CDR2 is FQGNSA in the germline V gene. CDR3 loop: CASSQYATLQETQYF. CDR3 sequence (DNA): TGTGCCAGCAGCCAGTACGCCACCCTCCAAGAGACCCAGTACTTC.

The CDR3 spells CASSYGPGQGLDEQYF. For the CDR3, the DNA is TGCGCCAGCAGCTATGGACCGGGACAGGGACTGGACGAGCAGTACTTC. The V call is TRBV4-3, the J call TRBJ2-7; 9 positions match TRBD1. Losses at the gene ends were 5 bases for V and 5 bases for J; bases not matched to a gene: 13. The CDR3 spans 16 residues. CDR1 and CDR2 (germline): LGHNA, YSLEER.

The chain is built from TRBV5-1 and TRBJ1-2, with D possibly TRBD1 on 6 matching bases. CDR1 SGHRS and CDR2 YFSETQ come from the germline V gene. V was trimmed by 0 bases and J by 8 bases, leaving 11 bases between them. The CDR3 covers 13 residues. The CDR3 nucleotides are TGCGCCAGCAGCTTGGCTCCAGGGGAGGGCTACACCTTC. This translates into CASSLAPGEGYTF. Full variable domain (outside the CDR3, taken from reference TRBV5-1 and TRBJ1-2): KAGVTQTPRYLIKTRGQQVTLSCSPISGHRSVSWYQQTPGQGLQFLFEYFSETQRNKGNFPGRFSGRQFSNSRSEMNVSTLELGDSALYLCASSLAPGEGYTFGSGTRLTVV.

The chain has TRBV7-9 and TRBJ2-5, with TRBD1 as a possible D gene (5 bases). Trimming removed 0 bases at V and 1 base at J, with 9 bases between. CDR3 size: 15 residues. The germline V gene has CDR1 SEHNR and CDR2 FQNEAQ (reference sequence). CDR3 nucleotide sequence: TGTGCCAGCAGCTTAGCTAGGGGCCTCCAAGAGACCCAGTACTTC. It yields the protein CASSLARGLQETQYF.

This sequence joins TRBV30 and TRBJ2-4; D remains unclear. The CDR3 spans 13 residues. The V gene's germline CDR1 is GTSNPN and CDR2 SVGIG (reference sequence). Trimming pared 3 bases from V and 0 bases from J, leaving 6 bases between. CDR3 in amino acids: CAWRGLAKNIQYF. The CDR3 DNA follows: TGTGCCTGGAGAGGTCTAGCCAAAAACATTCAGTACTTC.

V usage is TRBV6-2 or TRBV6-3 and J usage is TRBJ1-2, with D unresolved. V lost 2 bases and J lost 7, with 8 bases in between. From germline, CDR1 is MNHEY and CDR2 SVGEGT. CDR3 length equals 12 residues. CDR3 DNA: TGTGCCAGCAGTTACCAAGGGAGTGGCTACACCTTC. Its protein is CASSYQGSGYTF.

This sequence joins TRBV10-3 and TRBJ1-2; D is perhaps TRBD1 (6 bases). Germline V gene lookup returns CDR1 ENHRY and CDR2 SYGVKD. V lost 2 bases and J 4 bases, leaving 17 bases between the germline ends. This CDR3 is 16 amino acids long. The CDR3 reads CAISEPSGVPRYGYTF. The CDR3 DNA follows: TGTGCCATCAGTGAGCCCTCAGGGGTCCCCCGCTATGGCTACACCTTC.

This clone was recorded only once. The chain combines TRBV28 with TRBJ1-6; the match to TRBD1 covers 7 bases. This CDR3 is built from 15 residues. The germline V gene encodes CDR1 MDHEN and CDR2 SYDVKM. V trimming: 7 bases; J trimming: 6 bases; junction bases outside the gene matches: 9. The CDR3 sequence is CASNAGGVANSPLHF. DNA of the CDR3: TGTGCCAGCAACGCAGGGGGGGTGGCTAATTCACCCCTCCACTTT.

The chain joins TRBV4-3 to TRBJ2-3, with 8 bases aligning to TRBD2. The germline gives CDR1 LGHNA, CDR2 YSLEER. The V and J ends lost 0 bases and 0 bases, in that order; junction bases with no gene match: 5. The CDR3 is made up of 17 amino acids. As DNA, the CDR3 is TGCGCCAGCAGCCAAGATCCGGCGGGGGGTAGCACAGATACGCAGTATTTT. Residues: CASSQDPAGGSTDTQYF.

Only a few counts were recorded for this clone. V and J are TRBV6-5 and TRBJ2-7, with TRBD2 as a possible D gene (6 bases). V lost 2 bases and J 7 bases, leaving 18 bases between the germline ends. The CDR3 consists of 15 residues. CDR1 MNHEY and CDR2 SVGAGI come from the germline V gene. CDR3 sequence (DNA): TGTGCCAGCAGTTACCAGCGGGCGTCCCAAACGGAGCAGTACTTC. Translation gives CASSYQRASQTEQYF.

Here the CDR3 DNA reads TGTGCCAGCAGCCTACATGGCCCGAGGGACGGGGAGCTGTTTTTT. Protein sequence: CASSLHGPRDGELFF. This chain connects TRBV9 to TRBJ2-2; possible D gene TRBD2, 5 bases. Trimming stripped 4 bases from V and 7 bases from J, with 17 bases between. The CDR3 extends over 15 amino acids. Germline CDR1 SGDLS, CDR2 YYNGEE.

As for this clone: The junction does not match germline at one end; this may be a read error. This chain joins TRBV2 and TRBJ2-5; 8 nucleotides agree with TRBD2. CDR1 is SNHLY and CDR2 is FYNNEI in the germline V gene. This CDR3 region has 13 residues. CDR3 loop: CASSSGGSAGGNF. In nucleotides, the CDR3 is TGTGCCAGCAGTTCGGGAGGGTCGGCCGGGGGGAACTTC.

The CDR3, as DNA: TGTGCCACTCAATTTAGCGGGGCTACAAACAATGAGCAGTTCTTC. This gives the protein CATQFSGATNNEQFF. The genes are TRBV15 and TRBJ2-1; 8 nucleotides align to TRBD2. Germline CDR1 reads LNHNV; CDR2 reads YYDKDF (reference sequence). This CDR3 has 15 residues. Unmatched junction bases numbered 12, after V lost 9 bases and J lost 5 bases.

This chain uses TRBV2 with TRBJ1-6; D is uncertain. Germline lookup yields CDR1 SNHLY and CDR2 FYNNEI. The V and J ends lost 5 bases and 0 bases respectively, with 11 bases between them. The CDR3 runs to 16 residues. The CDR3 sequence is CASSLTSSSYNSPLHF. The CDR3, as DNA: TGTGCCAGCAGTTTGACCTCGAGCTCCTATAATTCACCCCTCCACTTT.

The CDR3 DNA reads as TGTGCCAGCAGCGGCCACAGAGATACGCAGTATTTT. It encodes CASSGHRDTQYF. The V gene is TRBV9, the J gene TRBJ2-3; D unresolved. Germline V gene sequence: CDR1 SGDLS, CDR2 YYNGEE. CDR3 length: 12 residues. V gave up 3 bases and J gave up 5 bases, with 7 bases separating them.

The chain joins TRBV28 to TRBJ2-7, with TRBD2 matching over 8 bases. The CDR3 spans 13 residues. CDR1 MDHEN and CDR2 SYDVKM come from the germline V gene. Unmatched junction bases numbered 7, after V lost 8 bases and J lost 4 bases. CDR3 bases: TGTGCCAGCCGCGGGGGGCCCCTATACGAGCAGTACTTC. It specifies CASRGGPLYEQYF.